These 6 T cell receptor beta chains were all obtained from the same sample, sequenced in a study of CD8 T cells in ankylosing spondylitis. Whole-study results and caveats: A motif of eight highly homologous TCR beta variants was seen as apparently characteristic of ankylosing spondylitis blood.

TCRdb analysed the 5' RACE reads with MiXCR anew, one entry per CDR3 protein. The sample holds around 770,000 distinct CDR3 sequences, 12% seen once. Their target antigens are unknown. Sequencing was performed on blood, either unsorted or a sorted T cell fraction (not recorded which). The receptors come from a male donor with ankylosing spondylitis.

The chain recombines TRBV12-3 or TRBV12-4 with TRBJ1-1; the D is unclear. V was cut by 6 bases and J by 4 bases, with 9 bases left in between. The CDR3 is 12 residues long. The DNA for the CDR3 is TGTGCCAGCAGCCTGGCGGCCACTGAAGCTTTCTTT. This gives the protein CASSLAATEAFF.

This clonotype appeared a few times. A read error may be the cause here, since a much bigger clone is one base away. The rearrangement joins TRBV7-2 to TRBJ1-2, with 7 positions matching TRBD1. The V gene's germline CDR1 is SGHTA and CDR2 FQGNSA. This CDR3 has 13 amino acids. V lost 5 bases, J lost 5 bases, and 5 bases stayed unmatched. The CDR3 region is CASSPATGYGYTF. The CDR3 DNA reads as TGTGCCAGCAGCCCGGCGACAGGGTATGGCTACACCTTC.

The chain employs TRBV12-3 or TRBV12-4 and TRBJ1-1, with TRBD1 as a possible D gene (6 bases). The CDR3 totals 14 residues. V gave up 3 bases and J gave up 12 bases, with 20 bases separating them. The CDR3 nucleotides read TGTGCCAGCAGTTTGGGGACACCATTTACCGCGTCTTTCTTT. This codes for CASSLGTPFTASFF.

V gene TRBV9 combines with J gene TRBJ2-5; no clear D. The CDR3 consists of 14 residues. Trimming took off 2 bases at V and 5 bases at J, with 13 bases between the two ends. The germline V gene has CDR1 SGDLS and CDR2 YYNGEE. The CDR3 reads CASSVTMEVETQYF. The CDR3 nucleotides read TGTGCCAGCAGCGTCACCATGGAAGTGGAGACCCAGTACTTC. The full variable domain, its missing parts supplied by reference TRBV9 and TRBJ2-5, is DSGVTQTPKHLITATGQRVTLRCSPRSGDLSVYWYQQSLDQGLQFLIQYYNGEERAKGNILERFSAQQFPDLHSELNLSSLELGDSALYFCASSVTMEVETQYFGPGTRLLVL.

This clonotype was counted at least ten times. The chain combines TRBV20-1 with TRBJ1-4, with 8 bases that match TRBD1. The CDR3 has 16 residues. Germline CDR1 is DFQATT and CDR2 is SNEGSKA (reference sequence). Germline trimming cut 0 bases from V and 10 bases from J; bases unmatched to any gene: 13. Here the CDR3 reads CSAREPGQGQEGKLFF. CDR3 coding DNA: TGCAGTGCTAGAGAGCCCGGACAGGGTCAGGAAGGAAAACTGTTTTTT.

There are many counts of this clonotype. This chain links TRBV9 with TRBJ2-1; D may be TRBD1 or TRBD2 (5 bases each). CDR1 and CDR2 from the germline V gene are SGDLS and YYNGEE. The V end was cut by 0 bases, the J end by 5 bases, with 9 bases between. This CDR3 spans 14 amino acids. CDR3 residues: CASSVGGWDNEQFF. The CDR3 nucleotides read TGTGCCAGCAGCGTAGGGGGGTGGGACAATGAGCAGTTCTTC.